Below, 27 T cell receptor beta chains from the same sample are listed, as sequenced in a study of blood T cells in healthy people across ages. A J-beta primer mix and a sample-barcoded 5' primer were used in a second PCR of about 7 to 12 cycles. TCRdb analysed the 5' RACE reads with MiXCR anew, one entry per CDR3 protein. This table holds 1,100,000 or so distinct CDR3 sequences, over 35% found once. Specimen: blood. These TCRs come from a woman aged 55 to 70 in good health.

This clonotype came up a few times. The rearrangement joins TRBV4-2 to TRBJ2-7; perhaps TRBD1 as D (6 bases). V shed 0 bases and J shed 3 bases, with 18 bases lying between them. The CDR3 spans 17 residues. Germline V gene data show CDR1 as LGHNA and CDR2 as YNFKEQ. The CDR3 sequence: CASSQEPRMGANYEQYF. CDR3 nucleotides: TGTGCCAGCAGCCAAGAACCCAGAATGGGGGCGAACTACGAGCAGTACTTC.

This clonotype showed up just a few times. V is TRBV20-1 and J is TRBJ2-7; 8 nucleotides align to TRBD1. The V gene end was trimmed by 6 bases and the J gene end by 1 base; junction bases not matched to a gene: 8. This CDR3 has 14 amino acids. Germline V lookup: CDR1 DFQATT, CDR2 SNEGSKA (reference sequence). The CDR3 DNA follows: TGCAGTGCCCAAATTCAGGGGGCGTCCTACGAGCAGTACTTC. This codes for CSAQIQGASYEQYF.

The chain joins TRBV28 to TRBJ2-3; 10 bases line up with TRBD1. The trim removed 8 bases at V and 6 bases at J, leaving 14 bases unmatched. Per the germline V gene, CDR1 is MDHEN and CDR2 is SYDVKM. This CDR3 region has 16 residues. The CDR3 bases are TGTGCCAGCCAATACTTGACAGGGGGCGCATTGGATACGCAGTATTTT. Translated, it gives CASQYLTGGALDTQYF. Full variable domain (outside the CDR3, taken from reference TRBV28 and TRBJ2-3): DVKVTQSSRYLVKRTGEKVFLECVQDMDHENMFWYRQDPGLGLRLIYFSYDVKMKEKGDIPEGYSVSREKKERFSLILESASTNQTSMYLCASQYLTGGALDTQYFGPGTRLTVL.

This clonotype has more than one count but fewer than ten. This rearrangement joins TRBV20-1 to TRBJ2-5; no firm D call. The germline V gene encodes CDR1 DFQATT and CDR2 SNEGSKA (reference sequence). CDR3 length equals 14 residues. V was cut by 0 bases and J by 0 bases, with 8 bases left in between. CDR3 loop: CSARDPRYQETQYF. CDR3 bases: TGCAGTGCTAGAGACCCAAGGTACCAAGAGACCCAGTACTTC.

The CDR3 is CSAPRAGPNTEAFF. The DNA of the CDR3 is TGCAGTGCTCCCCGAGCAGGGCCGAACACTGAAGCTTTCTTT. The genes are TRBV20-1 and TRBJ1-1; tentative D call: TRBD1 (5 bases). The germline V and J ends were trimmed by 5 bases and 1 base, with 14 bases remaining between them. The CDR3 is 14 residues long. Looked up from germline, CDR1 is DFQATT and CDR2 is SNEGSKA (reference sequence).

This clonotype was detected only once. The chain is built from TRBV12-3 or TRBV12-4 and TRBJ1-5; no reliable D call. This CDR3 is built from 14 residues. V was cut by 0 bases and J by 4 bases, with 7 bases left in between. CDR3 residues: CASSLAPLNQPQHF. In DNA form, the CDR3 reads TGTGCCAGCAGTTTAGCCCCGTTGAATCAGCCCCAGCATTTT.

The V call is TRBV4-1, the J call TRBJ1-5; a possible D gene is TRBD1 (5 bases). The CDR3 extends over 15 amino acids. The V end was cut by 0 bases, the J end by 5 bases, with 11 bases between. Germline CDR1 and CDR2: MGHRA and YSYEKL. The CDR3 sequence is CASSQEPGWYQPQHF. For the CDR3, the DNA is TGCGCCAGCAGCCAAGAACCAGGGTGGTATCAGCCCCAGCATTTT.

The chain carries TRBV3-1 and TRBJ2-1; 13 positions agree with TRBD2. The trim removed 5 bases at V and 3 bases at J, leaving 1 base unmatched. Germline V gives CDR1 LGHDT, CDR2 YNNKEL (reference sequence). This CDR3 is 15 amino acids long. The CDR3 DNA follows: TGTGCCAGCAGCACTAGCGGGGGGGTCTACAATGAGCAGTTCTTC. Translated, it gives CASSTSGGVYNEQFF.

This sequence joins TRBV6-2 or TRBV6-3 and TRBJ2-5; TRBD1 agrees at 11 bases. The J call may not be correct, given that the DNA end is closer to TRBJ2-7. The CDR3 has 15 amino acids. In germline, CDR1 is MNHEY, CDR2 SVGEGT. As DNA, the CDR3 is TGTGCCAGCAGAATTGGACAGGGGGCTTTCGGCGAGCAGTACTTC. Translated: CASRIGQGAFGEQYF.

The chain carries TRBV20-1 and TRBJ2-1; possible D gene TRBD1, 5 bases. The CDR3 consists of 17 residues. The germline V and J ends were trimmed by 3 bases and 3 bases, with 21 bases remaining between them. Germline V lookup: CDR1 DFQATT, CDR2 SNEGSKA (reference sequence). The CDR3 coding sequence is TGCAGTGCTAGTTTGGGGATATGGGGCAGCGTCTACAATGAGCAGTTCTTC. It encodes CSASLGIWGSVYNEQFF.

This clonotype was seen at least ten times. The chain carries TRBV7-6 and TRBJ2-3; the match to TRBD1 covers 7 bases. The CDR3 length is 18 residues. The germline V gene encodes CDR1 SGHVS and CDR2 FNYEAQ. Unmatched junction bases numbered 17, after V lost 5 bases and J lost 3 bases. The CDR3 DNA reads TGTGCCAGCAGCACTTCCGGGACAGAAGGGCGTAAAACAGATACGCAGTATTTT. As protein: CASSTSGTEGRKTDTQYF.

The chain has TRBV12-3 or TRBV12-4 and TRBJ2-3, with D perhaps TRBD2 (5 bases). V was clipped by 11 bases and J by 4 bases, with 19 bases between them. The CDR3 totals 14 residues. The chain's CDR3 is CAGGGEGRADTQYF. The CDR3 nucleotides read TGTGCCGGCGGTGGTGAGGGCCGCGCAGATACGCAGTATTTT.

The chain is built from TRBV11-2 and TRBJ2-5; possible D gene TRBD2, 6 bases. CDR3 length: 16 amino acids. V was pared by 5 bases and J by 4 bases, with 20 bases between. CDR1 SGHAT and CDR2 FQNNGV come from the germline V gene. CDR3 sequence reads: CASSPLEGGVGETQYF. The CDR3 DNA sequence: TGTGCCAGCAGCCCCCTAGAGGGCGGGGTGGGAGAGACCCAGTACTTC.

This clonotype was seen only a few times. The V gene is TRBV7-9, the J gene TRBJ2-3, with D unclear. Trimming took 2 bases from V and 0 from J, leaving 9 bases between them. This CDR3 is built from 15 residues. Germline CDR1 is SEHNR and CDR2 is FQNEAQ (reference sequence). CDR3 protein: CASSLNSASTDTQYF. The CDR3 DNA follows: TGTGCCAGCAGCTTAAACTCGGCAAGCACAGATACGCAGTATTTT.

The rearrangement uses TRBV30 and TRBJ2-1; D is unresolved. The CDR3 consists of 12 residues. Germline CDR1 reads GTSNPN; CDR2 reads SVGIG (reference sequence). Deletions cut 4 bases from V and 6 bases from J, with 10 bases between. The CDR3 DNA sequence: TGTGCCTGGAATGGTGGAAGCAATGAGCAGTTCTTC. Residues: CAWNGGSNEQFF.

The chain has TRBV7-2 and TRBJ2-5; D gene unclear. Matching the DNA end better, TRBJ2-1 makes the J call doubtful. The CDR3 has 12 amino acids. Germline V gene lookup returns CDR1 SGHTA and CDR2 FQGNSA. The CDR3 sequence is CASLQPQETQFF. Written as DNA, the CDR3 is TGTGCCAGCCTTCAACCCCAAGAGACCCAGTTCTTC.

This chain joins TRBV30 and TRBJ2-5, with 9 bases matching TRBD2. The CDR3 length is 15 residues. Looked up from germline, CDR1 is GTSNPN and CDR2 is SVGIG (reference sequence). The V gene end was trimmed by 1 base and the J gene end by 9 bases; junction bases not matched to a gene: 12. The CDR3 protein is CAWSESASGRSAQYF. DNA of the CDR3: TGTGCCTGGAGTGAGTCCGCGAGCGGGAGGTCCGCCCAGTACTTC.

The genes are TRBV12-3 or TRBV12-4 and TRBJ1-2; D not resolved. Deletions cut 0 bases from V and 8 bases from J, with 10 bases between. This CDR3 has 13 residues. CDR3 sequence (DNA): TGTGCCAGCAGTTTAGCGGTGTTCAACGGCTACACCTTC. The encoded protein is CASSLAVFNGYTF.

This clonotype was seen a handful of times. The chain links TRBV5-1 to TRBJ2-7; the D gene is possibly TRBD2 (5 bases). Germline assignment: CDR1 SGHRS and CDR2 YFSETQ. Between the trimmed V and J ends, which lost 2 bases and 5 bases, there was a span of 14 bases. CDR3 length: 14 residues. The CDR3 loop is CASSLILGSDEQYF. The CDR3 nucleotides read TGCGCCAGCAGCTTAATACTAGGTAGCGACGAGCAGTACTTC.

V is TRBV7-2 and J is TRBJ2-5, with D perhaps assigned TRBD1 or TRBD2 (5 bases each). The CDR3 consists of 15 residues. Germline CDR1 and CDR2: SGHTA and FQGNSA. Trimming removed 1 base at V and 5 bases at J, with 14 bases between. CDR3: CASSLDAVEGETQYF. In DNA, the CDR3 is TGTGCCAGCAGCTTAGACGCGGTCGAGGGGGAGACCCAGTACTTC. Full variable domain (remainder filled in from reference TRBV7-2 and TRBJ2-5): GAGVSQSPSNKVTEKGKDVELRCDPISGHTALYWYRQSLGQGLEFLIYFQGNSAPDKSGLPSDRFSAERTGGSVSTLTIQRTQQEDSAVYLCASSLDAVEGETQYFGPGTRLLVL.

This clonotype has a handful of counts. The V gene is TRBV5-1, the J gene TRBJ2-4, with a weak D call TRBD2 (7 bases). The last part of the DNA fits TRBJ2-7 better; the J call may be wrong. Germline values: CDR1 SGHRS, CDR2 YFSETQ. The CDR3 spans 15 residues. The CDR3 DNA reads TGCGCCAGCAGGGATTATGGACAGCGGGGATCCGAGCAGTACTTC. Encoded protein: CASRDYGQRGSEQYF.

V gene TRBV27 combines with J gene TRBJ2-3, with TRBD1 matching over 7 bases. Trimming removed 6 bases from V and 4 bases from J; junction bases left unmatched: 7. The CDR3 spans 14 residues. Per the germline V gene, CDR1 is MNHEY and CDR2 is SMNVEV (reference sequence). Written as DNA, the CDR3 is TGTGCCAGCAGCGTTAACAGGGGTGCAGATACGCAGTATTTT. Translating it yields CASSVNRGADTQYF.

V usage is TRBV13 and J usage is TRBJ2-1; D is perhaps TRBD1 (6 bases). The CDR3 length is 14 residues. V was shortened by 5 bases and J by 2 bases, with 10 bases between the two germline ends. Germline V lookup: CDR1 PRHDT, CDR2 FYEKMQ (reference sequence). CDR3 amino acids: CASSKDRTYNEQFF. In DNA form, the CDR3 reads TGTGCCAGCAGCAAGGACAGAACCTACAATGAGCAGTTCTTC.

Ten or more counts support this clonotype. The chain has TRBV7-2 and TRBJ2-3; D remains unclear. The germline V gene encodes CDR1 SGHTA and CDR2 FQGNSA. Trimming took 0 bases from V and 1 from J, leaving 5 bases between them. The CDR3 consists of 14 residues. CDR3 protein: CASSLAARTDTQYF. In DNA form, the CDR3 reads TGTGCCAGCAGCTTAGCTGCCCGCACAGATACGCAGTATTTT.

The gene calls are TRBV9 and TRBJ2-7; D unresolved. CDR3 size: 12 residues. The germline V gene encodes CDR1 SGDLS and CDR2 YYNGEE. The V gene lost 5 bases and the J gene lost 7 bases, with 13 bases spanning the gap. The CDR3 nucleotides are TGTGCCAGCAGGAAAGGGTTAGGGGAGCAGTACTTC. It is translated as CASRKGLGEQYF. Together with reference TRBV9 and TRBJ2-7, the CDR3 gives the full variable domain: DSGVTQTPKHLITATGQRVTLRCSPRSGDLSVYWYQQSLDQGLQFLIQYYNGEERAKGNILERFSAQQFPDLHSELNLSSLELGDSALYFCASRKGLGEQYFGPGTRLTVT.

Only a few counts were recorded for this clonotype. This rearrangement joins TRBV15 to TRBJ2-5, with TRBD2 matching over 8 bases. There are 16 residues in the CDR3. V lost 0 bases and J lost 5; bases outside the gene matches: 8. Germline loops: CDR1 LNHNV, CDR2 YYDKDF (reference sequence). The CDR3 coding sequence is TGTGCCACCAGCAGAGATAGCGGGGTCGGGGAGGAGACCCAGTACTTC. It codes for CATSRDSGVGEETQYF.

This clonotype was detected only a few times. The genes are TRBV7-6 and TRBJ2-3; D might be TRBD1 (5 bases). The germline V gene has CDR1 SGHVS and CDR2 FNYEAQ. Trimming took 2 bases from V and 4 from J, leaving 13 bases between them. CDR3 length: 15 amino acids. CDR3 residues: CASSLMAGSPDTQYF. The DNA for the CDR3 is TGTGCCAGCAGCTTAATGGCAGGGTCCCCAGATACGCAGTATTTT.